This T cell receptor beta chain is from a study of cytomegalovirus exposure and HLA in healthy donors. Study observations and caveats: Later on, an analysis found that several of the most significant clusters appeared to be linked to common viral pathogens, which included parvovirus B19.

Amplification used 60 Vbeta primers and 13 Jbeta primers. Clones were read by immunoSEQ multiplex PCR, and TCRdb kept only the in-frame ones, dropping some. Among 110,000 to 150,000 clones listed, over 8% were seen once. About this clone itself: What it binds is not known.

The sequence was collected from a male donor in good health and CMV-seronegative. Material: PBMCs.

The CDR3: CASSSGVGYEQYF. CDR3 in DNA: TGCGCCAGCAGCTCCGGAGTGGGTTACGAGCAGTACTTC. The chain is built from TRBV5-1 and TRBJ2-7; D is uncertain. V was clipped by 3 bases and J by 4 bases, with 11 bases between them. CDR1 is SGHRS and CDR2 is YFSETQ in the germline V gene. The CDR3 totals 13 residues.